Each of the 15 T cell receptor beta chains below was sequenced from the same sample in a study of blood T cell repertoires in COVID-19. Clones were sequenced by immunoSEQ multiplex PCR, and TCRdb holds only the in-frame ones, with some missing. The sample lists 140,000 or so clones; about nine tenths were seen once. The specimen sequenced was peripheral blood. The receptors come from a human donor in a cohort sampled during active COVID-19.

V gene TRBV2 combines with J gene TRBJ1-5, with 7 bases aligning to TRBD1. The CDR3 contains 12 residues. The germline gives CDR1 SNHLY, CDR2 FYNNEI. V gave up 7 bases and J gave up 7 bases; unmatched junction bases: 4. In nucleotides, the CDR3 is TGTGCCAGCATGGGGGACAGCCAGCCCCAGCATTTT. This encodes CASMGDSQPQHF.

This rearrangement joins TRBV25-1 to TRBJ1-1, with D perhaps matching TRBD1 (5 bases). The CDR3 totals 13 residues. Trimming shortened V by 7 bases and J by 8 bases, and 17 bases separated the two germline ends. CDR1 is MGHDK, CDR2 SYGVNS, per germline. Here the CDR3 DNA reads TGTGCCAGCACCCCCTCTGGGGGGGGAGAAGCTTTCTTT. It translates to CASTPSGGGEAFF. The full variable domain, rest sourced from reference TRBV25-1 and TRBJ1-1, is EADIYQTPRYLVIGTGKKITLECSQTMGHDKMYWYQQDPGMELHLIHYSYGVNSTEKGDLSSESTVSRIRTEHFPLTLESARPSHTSQYLCASTPSGGGEAFFGQGTRLTVV.

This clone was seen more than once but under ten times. The CDR3 DNA follows: TGTGCCAGCAGCGCCATGGCCACCCTCTCCAACACCGGGGAGCTGTTTTTT. It is translated as CASSAMATLSNTGELFF. This sequence joins TRBV7-3 and TRBJ2-2; the D is unclear. Trimming pared 5 bases from V and 2 bases from J, leaving 18 bases between. CDR3 length: 17 amino acids. The germline gives CDR1 SGHTA, CDR2 FQGTGA.

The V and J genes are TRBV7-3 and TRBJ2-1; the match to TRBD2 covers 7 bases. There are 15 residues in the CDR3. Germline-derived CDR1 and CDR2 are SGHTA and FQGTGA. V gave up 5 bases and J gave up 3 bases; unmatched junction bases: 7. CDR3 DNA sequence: TGTGCCAGCAGCCTAGGACTAGTCGACTACAATGAGCAGTTCTTC. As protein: CASSLGLVDYNEQFF.

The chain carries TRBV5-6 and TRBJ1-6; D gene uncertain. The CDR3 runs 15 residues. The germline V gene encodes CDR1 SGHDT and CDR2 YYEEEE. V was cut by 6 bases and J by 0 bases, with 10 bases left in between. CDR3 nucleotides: TGTGCCAGCATTTCTCGGGGCTCCTATAATTCACCCCTCCACTTT. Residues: CASISRGSYNSPLHF. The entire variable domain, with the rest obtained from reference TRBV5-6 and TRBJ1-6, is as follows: DAGVTQSPTHLIKTRGQQVTLRCSPKSGHDTVSWYQQALGQGPQFIFQYYEEEERQRGNFPDRFSGHQFPNYSSELNVNALLLGDSALYLCASISRGSYNSPLHFGNGTRLTVT.

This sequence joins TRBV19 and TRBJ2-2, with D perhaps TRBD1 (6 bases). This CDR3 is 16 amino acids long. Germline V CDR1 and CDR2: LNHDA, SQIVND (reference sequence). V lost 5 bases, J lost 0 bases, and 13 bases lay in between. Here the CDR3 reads CASSAINRANTGELFF. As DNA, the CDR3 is TGTGCCAGTAGTGCTATCAACAGGGCGAACACCGGGGAGCTGTTTTTT.

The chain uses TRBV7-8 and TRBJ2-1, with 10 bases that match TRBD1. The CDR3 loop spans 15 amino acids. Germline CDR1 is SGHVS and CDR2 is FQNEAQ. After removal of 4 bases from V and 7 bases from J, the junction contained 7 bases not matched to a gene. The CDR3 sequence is CASSYGQGGPNEQFF. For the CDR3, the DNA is TGTGCCAGCAGCTATGGACAGGGGGGACCGAATGAGCAGTTCTTC.

The CDR3 region is CASSLAQPKPQHF. The CDR3 DNA follows: TGTGCCAGCAGCTTGGCCCAACCTAAGCCCCAGCATTTT. This chain uses TRBV5-6 with TRBJ1-5; D is unresolved. Deletions cut 0 bases from V and 8 bases from J, with 9 bases between. Germline loops: CDR1 SGHDT, CDR2 YYEEEE. This CDR3 contains 13 residues.

CDR3 residues: CASSLGQDYEQYF. In DNA, the CDR3 is TGTGCCAGCAGCTTGGGACAGGACTACGAGCAGTACTTC. The rearrangement links TRBV5-4 to TRBJ2-7; D is possibly TRBD1 (6 bases). The CDR3 has 13 residues. Germline-derived CDR1 and CDR2 are SGHNT and YYREEE (reference sequence). V was clipped by 0 bases and J by 3 bases, with 7 bases between them.

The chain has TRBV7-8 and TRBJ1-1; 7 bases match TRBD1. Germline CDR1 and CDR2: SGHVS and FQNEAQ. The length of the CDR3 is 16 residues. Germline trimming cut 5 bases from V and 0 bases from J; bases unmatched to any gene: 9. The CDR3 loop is CASSEIRQGMNTEAFF. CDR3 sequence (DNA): TGTGCCAGCAGCGAGATCCGACAGGGAATGAACACTGAAGCTTTCTTT.

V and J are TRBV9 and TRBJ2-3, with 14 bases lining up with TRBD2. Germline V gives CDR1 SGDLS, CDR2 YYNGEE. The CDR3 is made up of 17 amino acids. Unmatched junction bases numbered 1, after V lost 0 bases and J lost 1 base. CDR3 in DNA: TGTGCCAGCAGCGTAGCGGGACTAGCGGGGGGCACAGATACGCAGTATTTT. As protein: CASSVAGLAGGTDTQYF.

The CDR3 DNA is TGTGCCAGCAGCTTAGCCTCTCACAGAGCTAACTATGGCTACACCTTC. Translating it yields CASSLASHRANYGYTF. The genes are TRBV7-9 and TRBJ1-2; no reliable D call. Germline V gene data show CDR1 as SEHNR and CDR2 as FQNEAQ (reference sequence). The CDR3 is 16 amino acids. V dropped 0 bases and J dropped 0 bases, with 11 bases sitting between them.

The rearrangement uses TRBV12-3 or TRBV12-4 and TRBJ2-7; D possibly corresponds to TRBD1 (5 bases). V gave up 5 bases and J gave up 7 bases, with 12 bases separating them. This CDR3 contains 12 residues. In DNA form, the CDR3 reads TGTGCCAGCAGTCCGGACAATATGGAGCAGTACTTC. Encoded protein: CASSPDNMEQYF.

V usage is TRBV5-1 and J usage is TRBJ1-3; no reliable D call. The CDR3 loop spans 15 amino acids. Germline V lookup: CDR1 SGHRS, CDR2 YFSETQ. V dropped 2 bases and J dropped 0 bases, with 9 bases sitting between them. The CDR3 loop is CASSLNDNSGNTIYF. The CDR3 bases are TGCGCCAGCAGCTTAAATGACAACTCTGGAAACACCATATATTTT.

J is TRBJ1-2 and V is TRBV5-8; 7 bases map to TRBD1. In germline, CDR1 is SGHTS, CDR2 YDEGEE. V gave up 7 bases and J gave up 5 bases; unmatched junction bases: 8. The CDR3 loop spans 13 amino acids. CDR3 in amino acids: CASLQGFTYGYTF. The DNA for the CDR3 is TGTGCCAGCCTACAGGGGTTTACGTATGGCTACACCTTC. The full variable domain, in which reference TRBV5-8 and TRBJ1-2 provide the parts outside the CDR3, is EAGVTQSPTHLIKTRGQQATLRCSPISGHTSVYWYQQALGLGLQFLLWYDEGEERNRGNFPPRFSGRQFPNYSSELNVNALELEDSALYLCASLQGFTYGYTFGSGTRLTVV.